This T cell receptor beta chain was observed in a study of blood T cell repertoires in COVID-19. Study-wide background: There were acute and convalescent COVID-19 samples, and they came from the United States, Italy and Spain. T cells, B-cell-depleted T cells, or PBMCs provided the cDNA or gDNA that served as material.

In its sample, this clone was seen a few times. Authors' data handling: From reference gene primer amplification, estimates of nucleated cell counts were derived. Profiling relied on immunoSEQ multiplex PCR, and the TCRdb table lists in-frame clones only, not all of them. V and J calls and clone size are given by that table; D and trimming were obtained from the DNA. The sample lists fewer than 350,000 clones, about 90% occurring once. Germline V CDR1 and CDR2: LGHNT, FRNRAP. Trimming removed 1 base from V and 5 bases from J, with 9 bases in between. The CDR3 loop spans 13 amino acids. This sequence originates from a woman in her thirties who had recovered from COVID-19. This chain links TRBV12-5 with TRBJ2-7, with D possibly matching TRBD1 (5 bases). Sequencing was carried out using peripheral blood. CDR3 DNA: TGTGCTAGTGGTTTGGGGTTAGGGGACGAGCAGTACTTC. Residues: CASGLGLGDEQYF.